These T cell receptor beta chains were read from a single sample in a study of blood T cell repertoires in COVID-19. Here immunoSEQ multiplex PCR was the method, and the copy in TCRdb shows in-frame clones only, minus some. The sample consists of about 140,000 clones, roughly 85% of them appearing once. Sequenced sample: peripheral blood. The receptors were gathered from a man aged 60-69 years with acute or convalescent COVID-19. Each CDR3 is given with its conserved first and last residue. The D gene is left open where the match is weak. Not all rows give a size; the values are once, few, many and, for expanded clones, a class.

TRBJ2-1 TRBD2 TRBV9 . TGTGCCAGCAGCGTCTCAGCGGGAGGTCCCTACAATGAGCAGTTCTTC CASSVSAGGPYNEQFF
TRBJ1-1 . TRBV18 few TGTGCCAGCTCACCAGGCAGTACAAACACTGAAGCTTTCTTT CASSPGSTNTEAFF
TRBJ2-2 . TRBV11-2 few TGTGCCAGCAGCTTAAGTGGAGGGCTTGCGAACACCGGGGAGCTGTTTTTT CASSLSGGLANTGELFF
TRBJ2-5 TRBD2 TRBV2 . TGTGCCAGCAGTGAAGTAGCGGGAGGGGGTGAGACCCAGTACTTC CASSEVAGGGETQYF
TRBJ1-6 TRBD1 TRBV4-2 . TGTGCCAGCAGTCCCGGGACAGGGCAGTCACCCCTCCACTTT CASSPGTGQSPLHF
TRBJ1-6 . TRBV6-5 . TGTGCCAGCAGTCCCCGAGAGCGGTCACCCCTCCACTTT CASSPRERSPLHF
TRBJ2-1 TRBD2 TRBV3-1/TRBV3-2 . TGTGCCAGCAGCCCCGGGACTAGCGGGCCATACAATGAGCAGTTCTTC CASSPGTSGPYNEQFF
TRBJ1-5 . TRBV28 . TGTGCCAGCAGTTTTGGACTTAGAAGCCAGCCCCAGCATTTT CASSFGLRSQPQHF
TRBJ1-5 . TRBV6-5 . TGTGCCAGCAGTCGGACAGCGGGCAATCAGCCCCAGCATTTT CASSRTAGNQPQHF
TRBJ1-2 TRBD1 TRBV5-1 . TGCGCCAGCAGCGAGGGACAGGGGGGAGATGGCTACACCTTC CASSEGQGGDGYTF
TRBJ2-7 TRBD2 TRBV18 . TGTGCCAGCTCGCCGGGAGCGGGAGGTCCACCGGAGTCAGGCGAGCAGTACTTC CASSPGAGGPPESGEQYF
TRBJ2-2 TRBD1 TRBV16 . TGTGCCAGCAGCCAAAGGGGGACAGCGAACACCGGGGAGCTGTTTTTT CASSQRGTANTGELFF
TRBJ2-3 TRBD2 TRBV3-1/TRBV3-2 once TGTGCCAGCAGCCAAGATACGGGCGGGAGGGGAGATACGCAGTATTTT CASSQDTGGRGDTQYF
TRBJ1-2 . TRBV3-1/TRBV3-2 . TGTGCCAGCAGCGGCCAGCAGGTTGGCTACACCTTC CASSGQQVGYTF
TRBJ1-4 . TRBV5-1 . TGCGCCAGCAGCTTGGGTCCAGGGGTCGATAATGAAAAACTGTTTTTT CASSLGPGVDNEKLFF
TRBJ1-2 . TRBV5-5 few TGTGCCAGCAGCTTGACGGTTAACTATGGCTACACCTTC CASSLTVNYGYTF
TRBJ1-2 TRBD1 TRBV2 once TGTGCCAGCGGGGGACAGGGAGACTATGGCTACACCTTC CASGGQGDYGYTF
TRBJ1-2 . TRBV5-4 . TGTGCCAGCAGCTTACCAGGGGACTATGGCTACACCTTC CASSLPGDYGYTF
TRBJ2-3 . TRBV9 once TGTGCCAGCAGCGTGCTCGGAGCTTCCACAGATACGCAGTATTTT CASSVLGASTDTQYF
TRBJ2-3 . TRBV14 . TGTGCCAGCAGCCAAGGGCAATGGCATGATACGCAGTATTTT CASSQGQWHDTQYF
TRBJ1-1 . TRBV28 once TGTGCCAGCAGTTTAGGGGGGGTAGGCCGGAACACTGAAGCTTTCTTT CASSLGGVGRNTEAFF
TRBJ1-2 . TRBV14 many TGTGCCAGCAGCCAAGGTGCAGTGAACTATGGCTACACCTTC CASSQGAVNYGYTF
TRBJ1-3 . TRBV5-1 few TGCGCCAGCAGCCCAGACGGGAGCCGGGGAAACACCATATATTTT CASSPDGSRGNTIYF
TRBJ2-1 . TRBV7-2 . TGTGCCAGCAGCACACGGGGGTATGAGCAGTTCTTC CASSTRGYEQFF
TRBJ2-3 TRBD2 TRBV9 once TGTGCCAGCAGCGTAGGGCTAGCGGCGAGCACAGATACGCAGTATTTT CASSVGLAASTDTQYF
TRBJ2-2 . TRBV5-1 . TGCGCCAGCAGCTTAGGTTTTCAGGGAGGCGCCGGGGAGCTGTTTTTT CASSLGFQGGAGELFF
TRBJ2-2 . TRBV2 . TGTGCCAGCAGGCGGACAGATATCACCGGGGAGCTGTTTTTT CASRRTDITGELFF
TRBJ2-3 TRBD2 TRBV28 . TGTGCCAGCAGGGTTAGCGGGGGAGATACGCAGTATTTT CASRVSGGDTQYF
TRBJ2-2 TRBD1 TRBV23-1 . TGCGCCAGCAGTCAAACTCAGGGGGCGCGGACCGGGGAGCTGTTTTTT CASSQTQGARTGELFF
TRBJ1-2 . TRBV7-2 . TGTGCCAGCAGCCCAACGGGACTCGGGAGCGGCTACACCTTC CASSPTGLGSGYTF
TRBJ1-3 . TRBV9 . TGTGCCAACAGCCCTCAGGGTGGTCCTGGAAACACCATATATTTT CANSPQGGPGNTIYF
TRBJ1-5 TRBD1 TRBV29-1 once TGCAGCGTTGAACAGGGGGTCAATCAGCCCCAGCATTTT CSVEQGVNQPQHF